Following are 16 T cell receptor beta chains from one sample sequenced in a study of cytomegalovirus exposure and HLA in healthy donors. With 60 Vbeta and 13 Jbeta primers, the PCR was carried out. Assay: immunoSEQ multiplex PCR; the TCRdb copy retains only in-frame clones and omits some. The sample has 140,000 or so clones, roughly 82% seen once. Sequenced input: PBMCs. The origin of the receptors is a male donor in good health and CMV-seronegative.

The gene calls are TRBV19 and TRBJ2-7, with D possibly being TRBD1 (5 bases). Trimming shortened V by 7 bases and J by 0 bases, and 19 bases separated the two germline ends. This CDR3 has 16 residues. Germline CDR1 is LNHDA and CDR2 is SQIVND (reference sequence). CDR3 sequence: CASTPAGAPTSYEQYF. The DNA of the CDR3 is TGTGCCAGTACCCCCGCTGGGGCTCCTACCTCCTACGAGCAGTACTTC.

The chain carries TRBV7-3 and TRBJ2-7; 14 bases match TRBD2. Germline V gene data show CDR1 as SGHTA and CDR2 as FQGTGA. Losses at the gene ends were 8 bases for V and 6 bases for J; bases not matched to a gene: 0. This CDR3 is 12 amino acids long. Here the CDR3 reads CASGTSGGEQYF. The CDR3 DNA is TGTGCCAGCGGGACTAGCGGGGGCGAGCAGTACTTC. The variable domain in full, with the rest retrieved from reference TRBV7-3 and TRBJ2-7, is GAGVSQTPSNKVTEKGKYVELRCDPISGHTALYWYRQSLGQGPEFLIYFQGTGAADDSGLPNDRFFAVRPEGSVSTLKIQRTERGDSAVYLCASGTSGGEQYFGPGTRLTVT.

The V gene is TRBV7-3, the J gene TRBJ2-7, with D perhaps TRBD1 (5 bases). Germline assignment: CDR1 SGHTA and CDR2 FQGTGA. The CDR3 covers 15 residues. V lost 5 bases and J 0 bases, leaving 14 bases between the germline ends. The CDR3 sequence is CASSQGAGLSYEQYF. CDR3 in DNA: TGTGCCAGCAGCCAAGGAGCAGGGCTCTCCTACGAGCAGTACTTC. Filled out from reference TRBV7-3 and TRBJ2-7, the complete variable domain reads GAGVSQTPSNKVTEKGKYVELRCDPISGHTALYWYRQSLGQGPEFLIYFQGTGAADDSGLPNDRFFAVRPEGSVSTLKIQRTERGDSAVYLCASSQGAGLSYEQYFGPGTRLTVT.

A word on this clone: The conserved final phenylalanine or tryptophan is absent from the CDR3, which likely points to a read error. No DNA is shown, since the ends of the CDR3 on it are uncertain; the CDR3 is the one TCRdb lists. The chain links TRBV30 to TRBJ2-4; TRBD1 reflects the table's D call only, with no check against the DNA. The germline CDR1 and CDR2 sequences are GTSNPN and SVGIG (reference sequence). Both ends counted, the CDR3 spans 9 residues. This CDR3 reads CAWRDRVII.

This clone was counted a single time. V gene TRBV4-1 combines with J gene TRBJ2-1; 11 bases are shared with TRBD2. The V gene's germline CDR1 is MGHRA and CDR2 YSYEKL. V trimming: 4 bases; J trimming: 4 bases; junction bases outside the gene matches: 6. The length of the CDR3 is 16 residues. The CDR3 is CASSPAGLADYNEQFF. As DNA, the CDR3 is TGCGCCAGCAGCCCTGCGGGACTAGCGGATTACAATGAGCAGTTCTTC.

The rearrangement joins TRBV5-6 to TRBJ2-5; 10 positions agree with TRBD2. Trimming cost V 3 bases and J 5 bases; bases outside gene matches: 4. The germline gives CDR1 SGHDT, CDR2 YYEEEE. This CDR3 region has 14 residues. The DNA of the CDR3 is TGTGCCAGCAGCTCTCTAGCGGGGGCGGAGACCCAGTACTTC. Residues: CASSSLAGAETQYF.

The genes are TRBV11-2 and TRBJ2-1; 10 bases match TRBD1. Germline V lookup: CDR1 SGHAT, CDR2 FQNNGV. V shed 2 bases and J 6 bases; nucleotides not matched to a gene: 10. This CDR3 has 17 residues. CDR3 loop: CASSLRGLTGGRNEQFF. The DNA for the CDR3 is TGTGCCAGCAGCTTACGGGGGTTGACAGGGGGCCGCAATGAGCAGTTCTTC.

Note on this clone: Other DNA sequences in this specimen translate into the identical CDR3. The genes are TRBV5-1 and TRBJ1-1; no reliable D call. The germline gives CDR1 SGHRS, CDR2 YFSETQ. V was clipped by 4 bases and J by 5 bases, with 9 bases between them. The CDR3 length is 12 residues. The CDR3 protein is CASSPGGTEAFF. CDR3 nucleotides: TGCGCCAGCAGCCCGGGAGGGACTGAAGCTTTCTTT.

This chain uses TRBV9 with TRBJ2-3; D unresolved. The CDR3 spans 15 residues. Trimming shortened V by 2 bases and J by 1 base, and 11 bases separated the two germline ends. Germline V CDR1 and CDR2: SGDLS, YYNGEE. CDR3 bases: TGTGCCAGCAGCGTGTTACAGACGGGCACAGATACGCAGTATTTT. Amino acid sequence: CASSVLQTGTDTQYF.

The V gene is TRBV28, the J gene TRBJ2-7; tentatively, D is TRBD1 (6 bases). The CDR3 sequence is 13 residues long. Germline-derived CDR1 and CDR2 are MDHEN and SYDVKM. V was trimmed by 8 bases and J by 3 bases, leaving 14 bases between them. CDR3 residues: CASSAGVLYEQYF. For the CDR3, the DNA is TGTGCCAGCTCGGCAGGGGTACTCTACGAGCAGTACTTC.

The chain has TRBV27 and TRBJ2-1; no firm D call. The V gene lost 6 bases and the J gene lost 0 bases, with 15 bases spanning the gap. The germline V gene encodes CDR1 MNHEY and CDR2 SMNVEV (reference sequence). This CDR3 is built from 16 residues. The CDR3 bases are TGTGCCAGCAGGTCTGAAGCGTCGAGCTCCTACAATGAGCAGTTCTTC. As protein: CASRSEASSSYNEQFF.

The genes are TRBV25-1 and TRBJ2-1; no clear D gene. CDR3 length: 15 residues. In germline, CDR1 is MGHDK, CDR2 SYGVNS. V lost 3 bases, J lost 0 bases, and 9 bases lay in between. CDR3: CASSEPERSYNEQFF. The CDR3 nucleotides read TGTGCCAGCAGTGAGCCCGAGCGCTCCTACAATGAGCAGTTCTTC.

This rearrangement joins TRBV7-9 to TRBJ2-1; 10 nucleotides align to TRBD1. Trimming cost V 4 bases and J 0 bases; bases outside gene matches: 6. Per germline, CDR1 SEHNR and CDR2 FQNEAQ (reference sequence). There are 17 residues in the CDR3. This chain's CDR3 is CASSSDGDRGSYNEQFF. The DNA of the CDR3 is TGTGCCAGCAGCTCCGATGGGGACAGGGGCTCCTACAATGAGCAGTTCTTC.

The rearrangement links TRBV6-5 to TRBJ1-2, with 8 bases aligning to TRBD1. Germline V gene data show CDR1 as MNHEY and CDR2 as SVGAGI. J lost 5 bases, V lost 6 bases, and 11 bases had no gene match. The CDR3 spans 15 residues. This CDR3 is CASRDPRGLLYGYTF. CDR3 DNA: TGTGCCAGCAGAGACCCCAGGGGGCTCCTTTATGGCTACACCTTC.

The V and J genes are TRBV5-4 and TRBJ1-2; 9 positions agree with TRBD1. V was pared by 4 bases and J by 8 bases, with 21 bases of the junction left unmatched. The CDR3 covers 18 residues. Germline V gene lookup returns CDR1 SGHNT and CDR2 YYREEE (reference sequence). CDR3 amino acids: CASSPGVGPGTGKRGYTF. CDR3 in DNA: TGTGCCAGCAGCCCTGGAGTAGGGCCCGGGACAGGGAAACGAGGCTACACCTTC.

Concerning this clone itself: A read error may produce the germline difference seen at one junction end. The genes are TRBV7-3 and TRBJ1-2; TRBD1 is a possible D gene (5 bases). The CDR3 runs to 16 residues. In germline, CDR1 is SGHTA, CDR2 FQGTGA. The CDR3 loop reads CASSLGPSGGAYVYTF. In DNA form, the CDR3 reads TGTGCCAGCAGCTTAGGCCCCTCAGGAGGGGCCTATGTCTACACCTTC.